The rows below give T cell receptor beta chains drawn from one sample of a study of control samples from healthy donors and cancer patients. Assay: immunoSEQ multiplex PCR; the TCRdb copy retains only in-frame clones and omits some. In the table there are approximately 140,000 clones, 94% of which are singletons. The sequenced sample was blood. The receptor set was obtained from a man aged 35 to 55 in good health. The CDR3 runs from the conserved cysteine through the conserved F or W. A D gene is named only where the DNA matches it firmly. Where a row states a size, it is once, few, many or the class of an expanded clone; other rows omit it.

d_gene	v_gene	abundance	j_gene	CDR3nt	CDR3aa
TRBD1	TRBV28	NA	TRBJ1-4	TGTGCCAGCAGTATTACAGGGGGGGAAAAACTGTTTTTT	CASSITGGEKLFF
NA	TRBV4-1	NA	TRBJ2-1	TGCGCCAGCAGCCAAGATCTTCTAGCCTGGTACAATGAGCAGTTCTTC	CASSQDLLAWYNEQFF
NA	TRBV7-2	NA	TRBJ1-1	TGTGCCAGCAGCCCAATTCCCAGACAGGCGGGGACTGAAGCTTTCTTT	CASSPIPRQAGTEAFF
NA	TRBV9	NA	TRBJ1-2	TGTGCCAGCAGCGTAGGGGGATCGGCTTATGGCTACACCTTC	CASSVGGSAYGYTF
NA	TRBV5-1	NA	TRBJ2-1	TGCGCCAGCAGCTTGGGTGGGACGGGCTACAATGAGCAGTTCTTC	CASSLGGTGYNEQFF
NA	TRBV6-4	NA	TRBJ1-5	TGTGCCAGCAGTGACTCTATGCCTGGGCAGCCCCAGCATTTT	CASSDSMPGQPQHF
NA	TRBV4-1	NA	TRBJ2-1	TGCGCCAGCAGCCAAGTGGCTATACCCTACAATGAGCAGTTCTTC	CASSQVAIPYNEQFF
NA	TRBV11-2	NA	TRBJ2-1	TGTGCCAGCAGCTTTGGGTTGGGGTACAATGAGCAGTTCTTC	CASSFGLGYNEQFF
NA	TRBV5-1	NA	TRBJ1-2	TGCGCCAGCAGCTCGGGGGATCTCTATGGCTACACCTTC	CASSSGDLYGYTF
TRBD1	TRBV10-3	NA	TRBJ1-4	TGTGCCATCAGTGAGGGACAGGGAGCAGGAGAAAAACTGTTTTTT	CAISEGQGAGEKLFF
NA	TRBV6-1	NA	TRBJ2-1	TGTGCCAGCAGTGAAGTAGGGGGGTCCTACAATGAGCAGTTCTTC	CASSEVGGSYNEQFF
NA	TRBV7-3	NA	TRBJ2-6	TGTGCCAGCAGCTTCCGGGGGACTGGGGCCAACGTCCTGACTTTC	CASSFRGTGANVLTF
NA	TRBV30	NA	TRBJ1-3	TGTGCCTGGAGTGCTAACCCATTCCGGGACCGAACAAGCCGAAACACCATATATTTT	CAWSANPFRDRTSRNTIYF
NA	TRBV7-2	NA	TRBJ1-1	TGTGCCAGCAGCGGAGGGGCACGTACTGAAGCTTTCTTT	CASSGGARTEAFF
TRBD1	TRBV9	NA	TRBJ1-6	TGTGCCAGCAGCGCTTCGGGACAGGGGGCCTATAATTCACCCCTCCACTTT	CASSASGQGAYNSPLHF
NA	TRBV5-4	NA	TRBJ2-3	TGTGCCAGCAGCTCGCCCTCAGATACGCAGTATTTT	CASSSPSDTQYF
NA	TRBV6-1	few	TRBJ2-7	TGTGCCAGCAGTGACCCTACAGGGTCTCTAAGCGAGCAGTACTTC	CASSDPTGSLSEQYF
TRBD2	TRBV11-2	NA	TRBJ2-2	TGTGCCAGCAGCTTAAGGGCGGGGGTGGACACCGGGGAGCTGTTTTTT	CASSLRAGVDTGELFF
TRBD1	TRBV24-1	NA	TRBJ2-7	TGTGCCACCAGTGACATAGGGACAGGGGGAGCGGTAAGGCAGTACTTC	CATSDIGTGGAVRQYF
NA	TRBV6-5	NA	TRBJ1-6	TGTGCCAGCAGTTACTCGACGGTTAATTCACCCCTCCACTTT	CASSYSTVNSPLHF
NA	TRBV6-5	NA	TRBJ1-1	TGTGCCAGCAGTTACTCGAGAGGAGGTGAAGCTTTCTTT	CASSYSRGGEAFF
NA	TRBV7-8	NA	TRBJ2-2	TGTGCCAGCAGCCCCAACGATTTAGGGGGGAACACCGGGGAGCTGTTTTTT	CASSPNDLGGNTGELFF
TRBD1	TRBV28	NA	TRBJ2-5	TGTGCCAGCAGCCTGGACAGGGGGGAGACCCAGTACTTC	CASSLDRGETQYF
NA	TRBV2	NA	TRBJ1-1	TGTGCCAGCCGATCAGACCAGAACACTGAAGCTTTCTTT	CASRSDQNTEAFF
TRBD2	TRBV27	NA	TRBJ2-7	TGTGCCAGCAGTGGTAATCCTAGCGGGAGGGATGAGCAGTACTTC	CASSGNPSGRDEQYF
NA	TRBV3-1/TRBV3-2	once	TRBJ2-7	TGTGCCAGCAGCCCCCTTGGCGGGGGCCCGTACGAGCAGTACTTC	CASSPLGGGPYEQYF
TRBD1	TRBV6-5	NA	TRBJ2-1	TGTGCCAGCAGCAGGGACAGGGTGAGGGCCGGTGAGCAGTTCTTC	CASSRDRVRAGEQFF
TRBD1	TRBV10-1	NA	TRBJ2-7	TGCGCCAGCAGCGCCGGGACAGAGCCAGTGGCCTACGAGCAGTACTTC	CASSAGTEPVAYEQYF
NA	TRBV5-1	NA	TRBJ1-1	TGCGCCAGCAGCTTGGACGTGGTCCCCACTGAAGCTTTCTTT	CASSLDVVPTEAFF
NA	TRBV7-8	NA	TRBJ2-3	TGTGCAAGTGGTGCGGCGACGCAGTATTTT	CASGAATQYF
TRBD1	TRBV14	NA	TRBJ2-3	TGTGCCAGCAGCCAGGCCTGGGACAGGGAGACAGATACGCAGTATTTT	CASSQAWDRETDTQYF
NA	TRBV18	NA	TRBJ1-4	TGTGCCAGCTCACCCGGCCGAACAACTAATGAAAAACTGTTTTTT	CASSPGRTTNEKLFF
TRBD2	TRBV7-8	NA	TRBJ2-1	TGTGCCAGCAGCGATCCCTCCGCGGGAGAGATGAGCAATGAGCAGTTCTTC	CASSDPSAGEMSNEQFF
NA	TRBV20-1	NA	TRBJ1-2	TGCAGTGTGAGAGAAGACTATGGCTACACCTTC	CSVREDYGYTF
NA	TRBV28	NA	TRBJ2-7	TGTGCCAGCAGTCTCCCGGTAGGCAGCTCCTACGAGCAGTACTTC	CASSLPVGSSYEQYF
NA	TRBV7-9	NA	TRBJ1-1	TGTGCCAGCAGGCCCACTGGGTATTATGAAGCTTTCTTT	CASRPTGYYEAFF
TRBD1	TRBV6-2/TRBV6-3	NA	TRBJ1-1	TGTGCCAGCAGCAATACAGGGGGATCCACTGAAGCTTTCTTT	CASSNTGGSTEAFF
TRBD2	TRBV7-7	NA	TRBJ2-5	TGTGCTAGCAGCTTAGGGCCGCGGGGGGCCGAAGAGACCCAGTACTTC	CASSLGPRGAEETQYF
NA	TRBV6-1	NA	TRBJ2-2	TGTGCCAGCAGTGAATATGTCAGGGCCACCGGGGAGCTGTTTTTT	CASSEYVRATGELFF
NA	TRBV28	NA	TRBJ1-4	TGTGCCAGCAGTTTAAGGGGGAGCTCCGCAGGGAAACTGTTTTTT	CASSLRGSSAGKLFF
NA	TRBV5-6	few	TRBJ1-5	TGTGCCAGCAGCTTGGGAGGAGACTCAGCCCAGCATTTT	CASSLGGDSAQHF
TRBD1	TRBV18	NA	TRBJ2-7	TGTGCCAGCTCACCAGGACAGGAGCCCGAGCAGTACTTC	CASSPGQEPEQYF
TRBD1	TRBV19	NA	TRBJ1-5	TGTGCCAGTAGTACGAGCCTGGGACAGACGGATCAGCCCCAGCATTTT	CASSTSLGQTDQPQHF
TRBD1	TRBV27	NA	TRBJ1-2	TGTGCCAGCAGTTCGGGACAGGTTGTACATGGCTACACCTTC	CASSSGQVVHGYTF
TRBD1	TRBV2	NA	TRBJ2-7	TGTGCCAGCAGGATCGGGACAGGTGAATATCACGAGCAGTACTTC	CASRIGTGEYHEQYF
NA	TRBV27	NA	TRBJ2-1	TGTGCCAGCAGTTTTTATGGCAGGGGAGGCGAGCAGTTCTTC	CASSFYGRGGEQFF
NA	TRBV5-6	NA	TRBJ2-3	TGTGCCAGCCGGGGGACTGAAGATACGCAGTATTTT	CASRGTEDTQYF
TRBD2	TRBV7-9	NA	TRBJ2-1	TGTGCCAGCAGCTTACTAGCGGGTTACAATGAGCAGTTCTTC	CASSLLAGYNEQFF
NA	TRBV9	NA	TRBJ2-2	TGTGCCAGCAGCTCACAGTTGGGGACCGGGGAGCTGTTTTTT	CASSSQLGTGELFF
NA	TRBV6-6	NA	TRBJ1-5	TGTGCCAGCAGTAAAATGTTGGATCAGCCCCAGCATTTT	CASSKMLDQPQHF
NA	TRBV13	NA	TRBJ2-1	TGTGCCAGCAGCTTAGGCCTGATGGACCCTGAGCAGTTCTTC	CASSLGLMDPEQFF
NA	TRBV12-2	once	TRBJ1-2	TGTGCAAGTCGCTCGTCGGGAGGGAATGGCTACACCTTC	CASRSSGGNGYTF
TRBD2	TRBV2	NA	TRBJ2-2	TGTGCCAGCAGATATAGCGGGGGGAGGAACACCGGGGAGCTGTTTTTT	CASRYSGGRNTGELFF
NA	TRBV9	NA	TRBJ2-3	TGTGCCAGCAGAGATCTAGGGGCCGTTCCTAGCACAGATACGCAGTATTTT	CASRDLGAVPSTDTQYF